This TCR beta chain is drawn from a study of cytomegalovirus exposure and HLA in healthy donors. Study-level points and caveats: Some V segments (TRBV6-2 and TRBV6-3 among them) were excluded as indistinguishable. As confirmed in vitro, a few CMV-associated chains were specific for CMV antigens. In a later analysis, HLA-C alleles had the fewest associated TCRs, DRB1 alleles the most.

A word on this clone: What it binds is unknown.

PCR amplification relied on 60 Vbeta primers (plus 13 Jbeta primers). In the authors' workflow: Around 10 million of the 80 million or so unique TCR beta chains counted in a later analysis were shared. This table comes from immunoSEQ multiplex PCR, and its TCRdb copy is limited to in-frame clones, with some not included. D and trimming were read from the DNA, whereas the V and J calls and clone size are those reported in that table. Altogether 160,000 or so clones are present, about 85% being singletons, with the ten largest covering 2% to 2.5%. Germline V gene lookup returns CDR1 SGHNT and CDR2 YYREEE (reference sequence). Between the trimmed V and J ends, which lost 1 base and 5 bases, there was a span of 16 bases. The CDR3 is made up of 15 amino acids.

The receptor comes from a young woman in good health and CMV-seronegative. The sample consisted of PBMCs. V and J are TRBV5-4 and TRBJ2-7; D is perhaps TRBD1 (6 bases). The CDR3 sequence is CASSLYTLGGDEQYF. CDR3 bases: TGTGCCAGCAGCTTGTATACTTTAGGGGGAGACGAGCAGTACTTC.